Listed below are T cell receptor beta chains from one sample, sequenced in a study of Ad26.COV2.S vaccination and SARS-CoV-2 variants. The assay was immunoSEQ multiplex PCR, and TCRdb's table has in-frame clones only and misses some. Among 300,000 to 500,000 clones listed, roughly nine tenths were seen once. This sample comprised peripheral blood, obtained in a trial of Ad26.COV2.S vaccine versus placebo. Receptor source: a person between 18 and 59 years old who received the Ad26.COV2.S COVID-19 vaccine or a placebo. Both conserved end residues are part of each CDR3. D genes are given only for firm matches. Not all rows give a size; the values are once, few, many and, for expanded clones, a class.

clone_size j_call v_call d_call cdr3_aa cdr3_nt
NA TRBJ1-2 TRBV30 NA CAWREFQFTYGYTF TGTGCCTGGAGAGAGTTCCAGTTTACCTATGGCTACACCTTC
NA TRBJ1-6 TRBV18 TRBD1 CASSLVEQGASSPLHF TGTGCCAGCTCACTGGTAGAACAGGGGGCAAGCTCACCCCTCCACTTT
NA TRBJ1-6 TRBV19 NA CASSPLAGAGNSPLHF TGTGCCAGTAGTCCCTTGGCGGGGGCGGGCAATTCACCCCTCCACTTT
NA TRBJ2-1 TRBV2 NA CASSFIVDEQFF TGTGCCAGCAGTTTCATAGTGGATGAGCAGTTCTTC
NA TRBJ1-3 TRBV3-1/TRBV3-2 NA CASSPYPRESSGNTIYF TGTGCCAGCAGCCCCTACCCCAGGGAGAGCTCTGGAAACACCATATATTTT
NA TRBJ1-1 TRBV30 NA CASTRGLYMNTEAFF TGTGCCTCCACTCGGGGCCTTTACATGAACACTGAAGCTTTCTTT
NA TRBJ2-7 TRBV6-5 NA CASSYSQQGAVQYF TGTGCCAGCAGTTACTCGCAACAGGGTGCGGTGCAGTACTTC
once TRBJ1-4 TRBV7-2 TRBD1 CASSLNNRGESEKLFF TGTGCCAGCAGCTTAAATAACAGGGGAGAGAGTGAAAAACTGTTTTTT
NA TRBJ1-4 TRBV2 TRBD1 CASSLIRDRALNEKLFF TGTGCCAGCAGCCTTATCCGGGACAGGGCGCTCAATGAAAAACTGTTTTTT
NA TRBJ2-3 TRBV4-1 TRBD2 CASSQGPSAGGTDTQYF TGCGCCAGCAGCCAAGGGCCATCAGCGGGGGGCACAGATACGCAGTATTTT
NA TRBJ2-3 TRBV14 TRBD1 CASSRGQGYDTQYF TGTGCCAGCAGCAGGGGACAGGGATATGATACGCAGTATTTT
NA TRBJ2-7 TRBV6-2/TRBV6-3 NA CASSKGVGEQYF TGTGCCAGCAGCAAGGGAGTGGGCGAGCAGTACTTC
NA TRBJ2-1 TRBV7-9 NA CASSRTSNEQFF TGTGCCAGCAGCCGAACCTCCAATGAGCAGTTCTTC
NA TRBJ2-1 TRBV11-2 NA CASSSQRYEQFF TGTGCCAGCAGCTCCCAGCGGTATGAGCAGTTCTTC
NA TRBJ1-5 TRBV24-1 NA CATSDSLDSNQPQHF TGTGCCACCAGTGATAGCCTTGATAGCAATCAGCCCCAGCATTTT
NA TRBJ1-4 TRBV15 TRBD1 CATSTDGQGVAKLFF TGTGCCACCAGCACCGATGGACAGGGGGTGGCGAAACTGTTTTTT
NA TRBJ2-5 TRBV4-1 TRBD2 CASSQSGGFETQYF TGCGCCAGCAGCCAGAGCGGGGGATTCGAGACCCAGTACTTC